This TCR beta chain emerged from a study of sequential checkpoint blockade in melanoma. Study information: Arm A got nivolumab then ipilimumab; arm B the reverse, 1:1. Matched biopsies came pretreatment and at week 13 for about two dozen patients. Findings and limits, study-wide: Pretreatment TIL clonality tracked with response in the nivolumab-first arm.

This table comes from immunoSEQ multiplex PCR, and its TCRdb copy is limited to in-frame clones, with some not included. The repertoire holds around 7,000 clones, approximately 22% seen once, with less than 15% in the top ten. As to this clone: Its matching antigen is unknown.

The CDR3 is 14 residues long. Trimming removed 0 bases at V and 8 bases at J, with 11 bases between. Germline assignment: CDR1 SGHRS and CDR2 YFSETQ. Treatment meaning: randomized to nivolumab then ipilimumab (arm A) or the reverse (arm B). This sequence joins TRBV5-1 and TRBJ1-4; no clear D gene. Sequencing used tumor tissue (inferred from file names), obtained from a patient given nivolumab and ipilimumab in sequence. The receptor was isolated from a human donor with melanoma. The CDR3 here is CASSLGGPREKLFF. The DNA of the CDR3 is TGCGCCAGCAGCTTGGGAGGGCCCCGCGAAAAACTGTTTTTT.